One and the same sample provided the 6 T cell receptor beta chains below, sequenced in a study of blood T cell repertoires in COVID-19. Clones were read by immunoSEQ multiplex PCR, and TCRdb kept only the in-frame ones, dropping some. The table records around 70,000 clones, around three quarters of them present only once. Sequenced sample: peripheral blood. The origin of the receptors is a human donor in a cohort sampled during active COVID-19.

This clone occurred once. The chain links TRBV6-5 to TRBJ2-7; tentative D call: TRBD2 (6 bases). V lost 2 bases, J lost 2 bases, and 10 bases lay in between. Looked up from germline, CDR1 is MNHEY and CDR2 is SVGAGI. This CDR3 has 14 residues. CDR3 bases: TGTGCCAGCAGTTACGGGGGGAATACCTACGAGCAGTACTTC. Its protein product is CASSYGGNTYEQYF.

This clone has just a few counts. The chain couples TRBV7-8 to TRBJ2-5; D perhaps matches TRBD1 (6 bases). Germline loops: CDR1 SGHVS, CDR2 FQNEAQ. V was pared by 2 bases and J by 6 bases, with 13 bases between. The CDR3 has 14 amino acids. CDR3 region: CASSLYTGTKTQYF. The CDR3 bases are TGTGCCAGCAGCTTATATACAGGGACAAAGACCCAGTACTTC.

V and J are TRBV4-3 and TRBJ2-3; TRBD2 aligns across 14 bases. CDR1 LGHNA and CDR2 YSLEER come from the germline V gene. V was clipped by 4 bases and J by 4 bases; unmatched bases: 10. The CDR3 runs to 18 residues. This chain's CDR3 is CASSLTATSGRVADTQYF. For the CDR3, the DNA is TGCGCCAGCAGCCTCACCGCGACTAGCGGGAGGGTAGCAGATACGCAGTATTTT.

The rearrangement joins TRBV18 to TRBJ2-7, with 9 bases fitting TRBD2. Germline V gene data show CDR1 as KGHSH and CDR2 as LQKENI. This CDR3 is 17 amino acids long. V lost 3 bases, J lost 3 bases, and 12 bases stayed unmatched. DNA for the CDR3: TGTGCCAGCTCACCCGCTTTAGCGGGAGAGATTGGCTACGAGCAGTACTTC. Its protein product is CASSPALAGEIGYEQYF.

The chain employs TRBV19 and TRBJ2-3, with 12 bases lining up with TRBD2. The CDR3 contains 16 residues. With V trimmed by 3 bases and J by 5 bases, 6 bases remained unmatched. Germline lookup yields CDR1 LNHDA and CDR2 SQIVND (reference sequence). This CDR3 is CASSMASGGALDTQYF. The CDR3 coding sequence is TGTGCCAGTAGTATGGCTAGCGGGGGGGCCCTAGATACGCAGTATTTT.

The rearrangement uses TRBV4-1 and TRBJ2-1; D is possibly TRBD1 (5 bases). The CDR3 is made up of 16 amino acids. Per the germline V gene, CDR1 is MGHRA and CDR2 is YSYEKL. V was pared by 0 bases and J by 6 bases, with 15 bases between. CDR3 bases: TGCGCCAGCAGCCAAGAAAGGCAGGGCAGAGTCAATGAGCAGTTCTTC. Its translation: CASSQERQGRVNEQFF.